This paragraph covers one T cell receptor (beta chain) sequence. What it binds is unknown. The sample comes from a study of high-grade serous ovarian cancer treatment subgroups. About the research overall: Mean per sample: about 14,000 reads, thousands of unique TCR beta rearrangements.

Study-wide results and caveats: Without spatial data, bulk sequencing limits insight into HGSC tumor diversity.

The assay was immunoSEQ multiplex PCR, and TCRdb's table has in-frame clones only and misses some. The data show about 7,700 clones, 65% to 75% seen once. V shed 3 bases and J 6 bases; nucleotides not matched to a gene: 11. The CDR3 sequence is 16 residues long. Germline V CDR1 and CDR2: SGDLS, YYNGEE. Tumor tissue was taken before any definitive surgery or chemotherapy was given. This chain joins TRBV9 and TRBJ2-1; 8 bases match TRBD2. This TCR came from a human donor with high-grade serous ovarian cancer. The specimen was tumor tissue. The CDR3 spells CASSDPRGGTGNEQFF. The CDR3 nucleotides read TGTGCCAGCAGCGACCCCCGGGGGGGGACGGGCAATGAGCAGTTCTTC.